Listed here are 5 T cell receptor beta chains from one sample, sequenced in a study of graft-versus-host responses after intestinal transplantation. Once graft tissue had been processed, intraepithelial and lamina propria lymphocytes were released. The protocol was immunoSEQ multiplex PCR, while the TCRdb copy is restricted to in-frame clones and leaves out a portion. The sample yields some 8,000 clones, roughly four fifths seen once. The sample consisted of ileum tissue, taken about 230 days after intestinal transplant. Receptor source: a human patient who received an intestinal transplant, so some T cells may come from the graft donor.

The chain is built from TRBV11-3 and TRBJ2-7; 10 nucleotides line up with TRBD1. The CDR3 length is 13 residues. Germline V lookup: CDR1 SGHNT, CDR2 YENEEA. The V gene end was trimmed by 5 bases and the J gene end by 3 bases; junction bases not matched to a gene: 1. DNA of the CDR3: TGTGCCAGCAGCCGGGACAGGGGCTACGAGCAGTACTTC. Translation: CASSRDRGYEQYF.

This clone was picked up one time. This rearrangement joins TRBV19 to TRBJ1-2, with 8 nucleotides matching TRBD1. Unmatched junction bases numbered 2, after V lost 1 base and J lost 4 bases. Per the germline V gene, CDR1 is LNHDA and CDR2 is SQIVND (reference sequence). CDR3 size: 14 residues. CDR3 region: CASSIAGGSYGYTF. Here the CDR3 DNA reads TGTGCCAGTAGTATAGCAGGGGGCAGCTATGGCTACACCTTC.

The gene calls are TRBV7-8 and TRBJ1-2, with TRBD1 matching over 7 bases. Trimming at V came to 4 bases and at J to 4 bases, leaving 9 bases not matched to a gene. CDR1 and CDR2 from the germline V gene are SGHVS and FQNEAQ. The length of the CDR3 is 15 residues. CDR3 protein: CASSSKQGSSYGYTF. The CDR3 nucleotides read TGTGCCAGCAGCTCTAAACAGGGGTCGAGCTATGGCTACACCTTC. The variable domain in full, completed from reference TRBV7-8 and TRBJ1-2, reads GAGVSQSPRYKVAKRGQDVALRCDPISGHVSLFWYQQALGQGPEFLTYFQNEAQLDKSGLPSDRFFAERPEGSVSTLKIQRTQQEDSAVYLCASSSKQGSSYGYTFGSGTRLTVV.

The chain uses TRBV5-4 and TRBJ2-5; no clear D. The CDR3 contains 13 residues. The germline V gene has CDR1 SGHNT and CDR2 YYREEE (reference sequence). V lost 0 bases, J lost 5 bases, and 8 bases lay in between. This CDR3 is CASSLGQLETQYF. The CDR3, as DNA: TGTGCCAGCAGCTTGGGACAACTGGAGACCCAGTACTTC.

This clone was counted only a few times. V and J are TRBV27 and TRBJ1-1; 9 nucleotides agree with TRBD1. J lost 4 bases, V lost 5 bases, and 5 bases had no gene match. Germline V CDR1 and CDR2: MNHEY, SMNVEV (reference sequence). The CDR3 contains 14 residues. The CDR3 region is CASSPQGAGTEAFF. The CDR3 DNA sequence: TGTGCCAGCAGTCCACAGGGGGCAGGCACTGAAGCTTTCTTT.